This T cell receptor beta chain is from a study of blood T cell repertoires in COVID-19. The overall study: From T cells, B-cell-depleted T cells, or PBMCs came the material, which was cDNA or gDNA.

This clone was found once. Clones were read by immunoSEQ multiplex PCR, and TCRdb kept only the in-frame ones, dropping some. In the table there are hundreds of thousands of clones, 85% of which are singletons. The CDR3 loop spans 14 amino acids. Germline loops: CDR1 SGHDT, CDR2 YYEEEE. Trimming took off 0 bases at V and 1 base at J, with 7 bases between the two ends. Seattle's enrolled individuals joined amid active infection and were then monitored longitudinally. Input material: peripheral blood. V usage is TRBV5-6 and J usage is TRBJ1-2; D is unresolved. The source is a man aged 45 to 65 with COVID-19, enrolled during active disease. CDR3 region: CASSLGQNNYGYTF. In nucleotides, the CDR3 is TGTGCCAGCAGCTTGGGACAAAATAACTATGGCTACACCTTC.